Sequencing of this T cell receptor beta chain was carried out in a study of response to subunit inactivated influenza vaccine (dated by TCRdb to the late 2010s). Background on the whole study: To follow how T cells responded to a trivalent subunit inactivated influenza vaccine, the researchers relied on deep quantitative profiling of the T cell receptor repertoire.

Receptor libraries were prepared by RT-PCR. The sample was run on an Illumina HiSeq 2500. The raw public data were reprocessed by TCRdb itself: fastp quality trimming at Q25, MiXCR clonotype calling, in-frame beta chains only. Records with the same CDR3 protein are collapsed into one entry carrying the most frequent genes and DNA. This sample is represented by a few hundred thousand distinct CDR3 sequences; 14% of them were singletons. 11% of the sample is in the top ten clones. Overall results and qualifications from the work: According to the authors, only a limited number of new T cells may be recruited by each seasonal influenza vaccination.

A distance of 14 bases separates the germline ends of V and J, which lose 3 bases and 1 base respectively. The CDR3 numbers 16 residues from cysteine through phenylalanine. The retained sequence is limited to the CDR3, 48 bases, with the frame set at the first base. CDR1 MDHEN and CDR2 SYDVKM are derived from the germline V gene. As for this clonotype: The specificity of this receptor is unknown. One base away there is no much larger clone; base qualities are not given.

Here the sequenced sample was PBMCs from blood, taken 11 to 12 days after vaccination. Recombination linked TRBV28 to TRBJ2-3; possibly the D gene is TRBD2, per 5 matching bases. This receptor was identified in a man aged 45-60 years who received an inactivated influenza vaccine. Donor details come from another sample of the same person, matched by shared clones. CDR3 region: CASSLGRGGGTDTQYF. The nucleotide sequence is TGTGCCAGCAGTTTGGGTCGAGGAGGAGGCACAGATACGCAGTATTTT. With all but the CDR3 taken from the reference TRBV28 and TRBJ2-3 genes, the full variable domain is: DVKVTQSSRYLVKRTGEKVFLECVQDMDHENMFWYRQDPGLGLRLIYFSYDVKMKEKGDIPEGYSVSREKKERFSLILESASTNQTSMYLCASSLGRGGGTDTQYFGPGTRLTVL.